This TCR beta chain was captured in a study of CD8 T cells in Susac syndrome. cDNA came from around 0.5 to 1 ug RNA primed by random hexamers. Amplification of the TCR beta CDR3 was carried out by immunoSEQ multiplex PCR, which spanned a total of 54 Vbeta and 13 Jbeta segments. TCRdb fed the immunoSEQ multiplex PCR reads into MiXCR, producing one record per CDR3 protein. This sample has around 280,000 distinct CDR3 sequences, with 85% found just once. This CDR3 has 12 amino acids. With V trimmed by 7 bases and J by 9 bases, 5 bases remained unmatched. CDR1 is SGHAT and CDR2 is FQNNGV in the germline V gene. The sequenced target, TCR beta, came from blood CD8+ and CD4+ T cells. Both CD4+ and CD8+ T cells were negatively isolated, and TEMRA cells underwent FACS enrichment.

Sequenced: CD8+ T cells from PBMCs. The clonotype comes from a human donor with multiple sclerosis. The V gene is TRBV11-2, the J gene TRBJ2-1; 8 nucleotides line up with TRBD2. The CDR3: CASNIAGSEQFF. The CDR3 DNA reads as TGTGCCAGCAACATAGCGGGAAGTGAGCAGTTCTTC.